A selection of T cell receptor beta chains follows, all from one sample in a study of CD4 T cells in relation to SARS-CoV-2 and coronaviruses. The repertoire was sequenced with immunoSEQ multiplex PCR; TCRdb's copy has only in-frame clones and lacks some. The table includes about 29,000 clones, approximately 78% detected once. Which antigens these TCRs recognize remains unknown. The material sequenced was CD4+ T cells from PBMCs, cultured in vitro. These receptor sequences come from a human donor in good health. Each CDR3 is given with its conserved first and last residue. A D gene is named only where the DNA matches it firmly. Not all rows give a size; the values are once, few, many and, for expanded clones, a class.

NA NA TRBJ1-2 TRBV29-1 CSVAVGANYGYTF TGCAGCGTTGCCGTCGGGGCTAACTATGGCTACACCTTC
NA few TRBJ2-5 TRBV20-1 CSARPEETQYF TGCAGTGCTAGGCCGGAAGAGACCCAGTACTTC
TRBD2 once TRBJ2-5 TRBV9 CASSVMSGGARETQYF TGTGCCAGCAGCGTCATGAGCGGGGGGGCTAGGGAGACCCAGTACTTC
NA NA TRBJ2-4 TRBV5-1 CASSAAQTQTLAKNIQYF TGCGCCAGCAGCGCAGCCCAGACCCAAACGCTAGCCAAAAACATTCAGTACTTC
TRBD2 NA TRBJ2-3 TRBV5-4 CASSLGGRAADTQYF TGTGCCAGCAGCTTGGGCGGGAGGGCGGCAGATACGCAGTATTTT
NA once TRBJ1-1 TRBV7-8 CASSLGSGMNTEAFF TGTGCCAGCAGCTTAGGATCCGGCATGAACACTGAAGCTTTCTTT
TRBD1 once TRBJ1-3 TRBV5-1 CASSLGQGNTIYF TGCGCCAGCAGCCTGGGACAGGGAAACACCATATATTTT
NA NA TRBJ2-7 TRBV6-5 CASTLTAHSSYEQYF TGTGCCAGCACCTTGACGGCACATTCCTCCTACGAGCAGTACTTC
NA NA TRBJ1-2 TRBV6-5 CASSYKGEDYGYTF TGTGCCAGCAGTTACAAGGGGGAAGACTATGGCTACACCTTC
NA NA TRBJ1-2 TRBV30 CAWSTQGVANYGYTF TGTGCCTGGAGTACACAGGGTGTGGCTAACTATGGCTACACCTTC
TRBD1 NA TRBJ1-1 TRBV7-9 CASSYVGTGAFF TGTGCCAGCAGCTATGTTGGGACAGGAGCTTTCTTT
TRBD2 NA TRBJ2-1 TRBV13 CASSPLAGASNEQFF TGTGCCAGCAGCCCTCTAGCGGGGGCGTCCAATGAGCAGTTCTTC
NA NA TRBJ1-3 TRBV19 CASSSRTRPSGNTIYF TGTGCCAGTAGTTCACGGACGAGGCCCTCTGGAAACACCATATATTTT
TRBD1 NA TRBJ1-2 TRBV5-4 CASSQGGGMVNYGYTF TGTGCCAGCAGCCAAGGAGGGGGCATGGTTAACTATGGCTACACCTTC
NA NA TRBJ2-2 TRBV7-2 CASSLNGLNTGELFF TGTGCCAGCAGCTTGAACGGTCTTAACACCGGGGAGCTGTTTTTT
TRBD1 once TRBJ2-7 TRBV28 CASSSSPGQPYEQYF TGTGCCAGCAGTTCGTCCCCGGGACAGCCCTACGAGCAGTACTTC
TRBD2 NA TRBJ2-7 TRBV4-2 CASSQGASGKDEQYF TGTGCCAGCAGCCAAGGGGCTAGCGGTAAGGACGAGCAGTACTTC
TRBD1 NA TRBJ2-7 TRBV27 CASSPINRRGRNYEQYF TGTGCCAGCAGTCCCATAAACCGCAGGGGGAGAAACTACGAGCAGTACTTC
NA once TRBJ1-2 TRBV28 CASRPSGEHYGYTF TGTGCCAGCAGACCCTCAGGGGAGCACTATGGCTACACCTTC
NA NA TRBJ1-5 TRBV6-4 CASSDPNQPQHF TGTGCCAGCAGTGACCCGAATCAGCCCCAGCATTTT
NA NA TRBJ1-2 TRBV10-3 CAIRQPEGGYGYTF TGTGCCATCAGGCAGCCCGAGGGAGGCTATGGCTACACCTTC
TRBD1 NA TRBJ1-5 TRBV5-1 CASSLQGANNQPQHF TGCGCCAGCAGCTTGCAGGGGGCAAACAATCAGCCCCAGCATTTT
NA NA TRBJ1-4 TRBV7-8 CASRFSRANNEKLFF TGTGCCAGCAGGTTTTCCCGGGCGAATAATGAAAAACTGTTTTTT
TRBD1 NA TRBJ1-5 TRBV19 CASSLAGGLKQPQHF TGTGCCAGTAGTTTGGCAGGGGGTCTTAAGCAGCCCCAGCATTTT
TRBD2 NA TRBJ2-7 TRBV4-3 CASSQGTSGYEQYF TGCGCCAGCAGCCAGGGGACTAGCGGCTACGAGCAGTACTTC